Sequencing of this TCR beta chain was carried out in a study of identical twins. Study findings and constraints: The study found excess low generation probability among twin-shared out-of-frame alpha sequences. Researchers caution that invariant MAIT and iNKT cells could partly confound zero-insertion analyses.

TCRdb redid the calling of the 5' RACE reads with MiXCR, one entry per CDR3 protein. The sample shows 1.5 million to 2 million distinct CDR3 sequences, less than 40% of them seen only once. Worth noting for this clonotype: Its target is not known.

The TCR comes from a newborn girl in good health. The sample comprised cord blood.

The CDR3 sequence is CSAWALGSDTQYF. The CDR3 DNA reads TGCAGTGCTTGGGCCCTAGGTTCAGATACGCAGTATTTT. V usage is TRBV20-1 and J usage is TRBJ2-3; D call uncertain. V lost 5 bases and J 4 bases, leaving 13 bases between the germline ends. The CDR3 runs 13 residues. The V gene's germline CDR1 is DFQATT and CDR2 SNEGSKA (reference sequence).